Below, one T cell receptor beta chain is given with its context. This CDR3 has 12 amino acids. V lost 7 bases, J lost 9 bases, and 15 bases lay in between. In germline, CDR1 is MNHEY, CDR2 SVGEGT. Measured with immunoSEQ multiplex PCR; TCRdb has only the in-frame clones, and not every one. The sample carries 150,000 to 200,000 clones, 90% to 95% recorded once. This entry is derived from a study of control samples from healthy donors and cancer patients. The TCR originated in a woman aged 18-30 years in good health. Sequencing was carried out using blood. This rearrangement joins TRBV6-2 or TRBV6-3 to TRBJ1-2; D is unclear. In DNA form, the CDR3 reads TGTGCCAGCACCCCTGGCGAGGGTAGCTACACCTTC. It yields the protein CASTPGEGSYTF.